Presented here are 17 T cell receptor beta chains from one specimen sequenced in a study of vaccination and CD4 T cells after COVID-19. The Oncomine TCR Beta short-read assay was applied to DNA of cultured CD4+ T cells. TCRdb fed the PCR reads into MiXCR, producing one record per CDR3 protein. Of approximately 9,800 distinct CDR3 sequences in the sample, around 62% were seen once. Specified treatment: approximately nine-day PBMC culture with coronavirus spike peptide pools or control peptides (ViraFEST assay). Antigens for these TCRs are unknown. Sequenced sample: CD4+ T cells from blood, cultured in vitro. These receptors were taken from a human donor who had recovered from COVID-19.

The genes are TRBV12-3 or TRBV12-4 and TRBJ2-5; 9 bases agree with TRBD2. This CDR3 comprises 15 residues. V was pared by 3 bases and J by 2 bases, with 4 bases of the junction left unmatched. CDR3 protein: CASSLLAGPQETQYF. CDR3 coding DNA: TGTGCCAGCAGTTTGCTAGCGGGACCTCAAGAGACCCAGTACTTC.

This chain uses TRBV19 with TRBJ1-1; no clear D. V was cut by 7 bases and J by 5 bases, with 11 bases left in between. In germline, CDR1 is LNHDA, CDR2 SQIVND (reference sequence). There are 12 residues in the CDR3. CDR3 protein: CASTRGGTEAFF. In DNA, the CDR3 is TGTGCCAGTACCAGAGGTGGAACTGAAGCTTTCTTT.

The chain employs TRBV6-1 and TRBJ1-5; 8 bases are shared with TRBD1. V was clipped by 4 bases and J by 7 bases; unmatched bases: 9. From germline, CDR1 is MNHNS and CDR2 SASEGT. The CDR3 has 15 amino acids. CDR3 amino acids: CASSVRQGKGQPQHF. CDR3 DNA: TGTGCCAGCAGTGTAAGACAGGGGAAAGGGCAGCCCCAGCATTTT.

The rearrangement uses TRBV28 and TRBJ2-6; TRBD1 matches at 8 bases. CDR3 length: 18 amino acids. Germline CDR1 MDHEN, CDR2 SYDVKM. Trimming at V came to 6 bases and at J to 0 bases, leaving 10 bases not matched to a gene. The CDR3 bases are TGTGCCAGCAGCCGGACCGGGACAGGCAACTCTGGGGCCAACGTCCTGACTTTC. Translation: CASSRTGTGNSGANVLTF.

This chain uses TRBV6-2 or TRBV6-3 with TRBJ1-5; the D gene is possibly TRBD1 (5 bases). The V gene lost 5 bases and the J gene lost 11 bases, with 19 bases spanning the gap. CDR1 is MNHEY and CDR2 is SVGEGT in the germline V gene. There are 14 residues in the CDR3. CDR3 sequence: CASSPGTRRAAQHF. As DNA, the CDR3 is TGTGCCAGCAGTCCCGGGACCCGGAGGGCGGCCCAGCATTTT.

CDR3 residues: CASSLLGGTNEKLFF. CDR3 coding DNA: TGTGCCAGCAGCTTATTAGGGGGAACTAATGAAAAACTGTTTTTT. The V call is TRBV7-2, the J call TRBJ1-4; D perhaps matches TRBD1 (6 bases). With 2 bases removed from V and 1 base from J, the gap between germline ends came to 8 bases. This CDR3 is 15 amino acids long. Germline-derived CDR1 and CDR2 are SGHTA and FQGNSA.

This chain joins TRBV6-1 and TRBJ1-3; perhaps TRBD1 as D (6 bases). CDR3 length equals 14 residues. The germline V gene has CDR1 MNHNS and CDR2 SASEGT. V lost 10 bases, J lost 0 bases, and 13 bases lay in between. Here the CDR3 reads CATSRGGSGNTIYF. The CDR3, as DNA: TGTGCCACCTCAAGGGGGGGCTCTGGAAACACCATATATTTT.

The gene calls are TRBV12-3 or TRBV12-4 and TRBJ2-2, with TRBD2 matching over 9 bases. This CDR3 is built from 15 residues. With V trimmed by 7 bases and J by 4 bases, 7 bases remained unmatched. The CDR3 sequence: CASTRTSVRTGELFF. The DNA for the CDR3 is TGTGCCAGCACCAGGACTAGCGTACGCACCGGGGAGCTGTTTTTT.

In DNA form, the CDR3 reads TGTGCCAGCAGCCCCTCAGGAGTACAAACCGGGGAGCTGTTTTTT. It codes for CASSPSGVQTGELFF. The chain couples TRBV11-3 to TRBJ2-2; no firm D call. In germline, CDR1 is SGHNT, CDR2 YENEEA. With 5 bases removed from V and 5 bases from J, the gap between germline ends came to 15 bases. The length of the CDR3 is 15 residues.

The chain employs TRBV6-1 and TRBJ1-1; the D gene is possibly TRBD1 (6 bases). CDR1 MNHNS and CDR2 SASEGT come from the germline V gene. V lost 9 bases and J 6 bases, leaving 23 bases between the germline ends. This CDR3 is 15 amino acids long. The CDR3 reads CASKIQPGDRAEAFF. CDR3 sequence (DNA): TGTGCCAGTAAAATTCAACCAGGGGATCGGGCTGAAGCTTTCTTT.

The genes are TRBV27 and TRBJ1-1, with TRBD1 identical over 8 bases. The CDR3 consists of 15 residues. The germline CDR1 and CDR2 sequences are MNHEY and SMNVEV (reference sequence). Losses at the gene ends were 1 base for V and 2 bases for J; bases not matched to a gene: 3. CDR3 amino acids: CASSLLQGANTEAFF. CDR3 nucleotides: TGTGCCAGCAGTTTATTGCAGGGGGCTAACACTGAAGCTTTCTTT.

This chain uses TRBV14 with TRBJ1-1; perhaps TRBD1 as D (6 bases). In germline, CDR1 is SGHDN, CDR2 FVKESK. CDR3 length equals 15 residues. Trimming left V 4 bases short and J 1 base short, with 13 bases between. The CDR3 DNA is TGTGCCAGCAGCCTCCGAAGGGGGGAGAACACTGAAGCTTTCTTT. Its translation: CASSLRRGENTEAFF.

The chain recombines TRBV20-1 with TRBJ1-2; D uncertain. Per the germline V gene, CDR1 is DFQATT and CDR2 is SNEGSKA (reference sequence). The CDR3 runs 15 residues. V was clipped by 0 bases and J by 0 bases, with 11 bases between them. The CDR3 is CSARDRRGANYGYTF. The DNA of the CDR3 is TGCAGTGCTAGAGATCGACGCGGAGCTAACTATGGCTACACCTTC.

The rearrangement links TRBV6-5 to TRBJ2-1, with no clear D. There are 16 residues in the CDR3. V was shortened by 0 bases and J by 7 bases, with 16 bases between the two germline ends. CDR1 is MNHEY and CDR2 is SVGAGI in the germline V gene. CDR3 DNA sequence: TGTGCCAGCAGTTACTCAGGTGGGGTGGAAGGGAATGAGCAGTTCTTC. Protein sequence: CASSYSGGVEGNEQFF.

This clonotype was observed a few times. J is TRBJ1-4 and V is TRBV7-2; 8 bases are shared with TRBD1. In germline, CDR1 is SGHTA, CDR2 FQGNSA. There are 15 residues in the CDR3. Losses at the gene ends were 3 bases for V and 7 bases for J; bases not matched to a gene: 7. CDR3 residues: CASSFQGAGGEKLFF. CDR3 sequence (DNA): TGTGCCAGCAGCTTCCAGGGGGCGGGAGGTGAAAAACTGTTTTTT.

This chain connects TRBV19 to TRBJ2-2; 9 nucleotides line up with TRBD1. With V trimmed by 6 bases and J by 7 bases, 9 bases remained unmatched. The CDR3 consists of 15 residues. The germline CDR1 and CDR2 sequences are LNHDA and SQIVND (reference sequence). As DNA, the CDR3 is TGTGCCAGTAGCAGTCCCGGGACAGGGATCGGGGAGCTGTTTTTT. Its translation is CASSSPGTGIGELFF.

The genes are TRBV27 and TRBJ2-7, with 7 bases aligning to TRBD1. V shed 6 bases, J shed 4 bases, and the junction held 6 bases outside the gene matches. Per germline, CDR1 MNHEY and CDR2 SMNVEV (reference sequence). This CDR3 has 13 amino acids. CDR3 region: CASRPTGVYEQYF. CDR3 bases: TGTGCCAGCAGACCAACAGGGGTATACGAGCAGTACTTC.